This TCR beta chain was identified during a study of identical twins. This CDR3 comprises 15 residues. Trimming cost V 3 bases and J 3 bases, with 13 bases left between them. CDR1 and CDR2 (germline): KGHSH, LQKENI. Comment on this clonotype: The antigen is unknown.

TCRdb fed the 5' RACE reads into MiXCR, producing one record per CDR3 protein. Among 200,000 to 250,000 distinct CDR3 sequences, 6.5% were seen once, and the ten largest hold 13% to 15%. Findings and limits, study-wide: High-abundance cord blood beta clonotypes had fewer insertions; memory repertoires showed none.

The data were also submitted as part of a second study, on T cells expressing NK-cell markers. That publication notes: Dominant NKG2C+ clonotype frequencies of roughly 1.0-7.0% of CD8+ T cells were measured in a handful of donors.

Sample: CD8+ T cells sorted from blood. The chain carries TRBV18 and TRBJ2-3; D is uncertain. This clonotype was obtained from a woman aged 18-30 years in good health. The DNA for the CDR3 is TGTGCCAGCTCACCGATCGGTTTTTGGACAGATACGCAGTATTTT. Its translation: CASSPIGFWTDTQYF. Full variable domain (rest looked up from reference TRBV18 and TRBJ2-3): NAGVMQNPRHLVRRRGQEARLRCSPMKGHSHVYWYRQLPEEGLKFMVYLQKENIIDESGMPKERFSAEFPKEGPSILRIQQVVRGDSAAYFCASSPIGFWTDTQYFGPGTRLTVL.